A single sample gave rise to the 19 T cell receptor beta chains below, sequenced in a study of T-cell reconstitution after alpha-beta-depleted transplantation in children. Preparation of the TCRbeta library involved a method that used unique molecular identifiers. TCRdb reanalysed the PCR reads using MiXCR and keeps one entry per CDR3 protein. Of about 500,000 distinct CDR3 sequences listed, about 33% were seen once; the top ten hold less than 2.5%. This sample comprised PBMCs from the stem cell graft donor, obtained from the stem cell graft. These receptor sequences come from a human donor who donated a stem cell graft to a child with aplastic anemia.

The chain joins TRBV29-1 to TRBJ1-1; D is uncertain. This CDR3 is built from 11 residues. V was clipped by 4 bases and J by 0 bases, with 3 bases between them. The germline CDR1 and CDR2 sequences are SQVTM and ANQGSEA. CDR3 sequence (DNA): TGCAGCGTTGGCATGAACACTGAAGCTTTCTTT. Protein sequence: CSVGMNTEAFF.

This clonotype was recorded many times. This CDR3 is CASSLSGGETQYF. The CDR3 DNA reads TGTGCCAGCAGCTTATCAGGCGGGGAGACCCAGTACTTC. The genes are TRBV12-3 or TRBV12-4 and TRBJ2-5; a possible D gene is TRBD2 (5 bases). The CDR3 is made up of 13 amino acids. V lost 6 bases to trimming and J lost 5 bases, with 13 bases between them.

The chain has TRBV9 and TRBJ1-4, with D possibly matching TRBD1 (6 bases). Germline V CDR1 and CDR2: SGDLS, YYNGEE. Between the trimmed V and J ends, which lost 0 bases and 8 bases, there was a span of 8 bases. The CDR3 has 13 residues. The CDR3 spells CASSVGDTEKLFF. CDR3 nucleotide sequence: TGTGCCAGCAGCGTAGGGGACACGGAAAAACTGTTTTTT.

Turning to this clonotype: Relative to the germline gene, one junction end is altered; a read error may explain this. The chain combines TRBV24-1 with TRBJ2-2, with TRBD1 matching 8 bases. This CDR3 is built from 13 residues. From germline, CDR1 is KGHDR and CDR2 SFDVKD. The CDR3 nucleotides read TGTGCCTCCAGGGGGCGTGACACCGGGGAGCTGTTTTTT. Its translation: CASRGRDTGELFF.

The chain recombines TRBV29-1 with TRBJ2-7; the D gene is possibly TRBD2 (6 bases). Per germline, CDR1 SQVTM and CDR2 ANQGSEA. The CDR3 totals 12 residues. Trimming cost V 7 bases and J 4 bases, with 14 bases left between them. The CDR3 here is CSAGPGRYEQYF. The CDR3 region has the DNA TGCAGCGCTGGACCGGGGAGGTACGAGCAGTACTTC.

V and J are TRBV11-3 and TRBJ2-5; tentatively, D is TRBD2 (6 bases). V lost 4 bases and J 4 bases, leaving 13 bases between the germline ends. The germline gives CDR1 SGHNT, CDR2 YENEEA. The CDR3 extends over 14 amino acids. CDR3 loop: CASSSSGRRETQYF. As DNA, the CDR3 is TGTGCCAGCAGCTCCTCAGGGAGGCGAGAGACCCAGTACTTC.

CDR3 sequence: CASGALSSGANVLTF. CDR3 sequence (DNA): TGTGCCAGCGGGGCTTTGAGCTCTGGGGCCAACGTCCTGACTTTC. The rearrangement joins TRBV9 to TRBJ2-6; tentative D call: TRBD1 (5 bases). Germline V lookup: CDR1 SGDLS, CDR2 YYNGEE. The CDR3 sequence is 15 residues long. V dropped 7 bases and J dropped 0 bases, with 11 bases sitting between them.

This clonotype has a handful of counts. The CDR3 DNA reads TGCAGCGTTGAGGGGGGGCCAGACGAGCAGTACTTC. It codes for CSVEGGPDEQYF. This chain joins TRBV29-1 and TRBJ2-7; a possible D gene is TRBD2 (7 bases). Germline V gives CDR1 SQVTM, CDR2 ANQGSEA. The CDR3 totals 12 residues. Trimming left V 3 bases short and J 5 bases short, with 11 bases between.

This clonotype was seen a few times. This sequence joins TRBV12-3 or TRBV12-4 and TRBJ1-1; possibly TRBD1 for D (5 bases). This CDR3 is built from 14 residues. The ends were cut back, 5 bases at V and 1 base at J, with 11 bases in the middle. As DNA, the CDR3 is TGTGCCAGCAGTCTTAATACAGGGAACACTGAAGCTTTCTTT. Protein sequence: CASSLNTGNTEAFF.

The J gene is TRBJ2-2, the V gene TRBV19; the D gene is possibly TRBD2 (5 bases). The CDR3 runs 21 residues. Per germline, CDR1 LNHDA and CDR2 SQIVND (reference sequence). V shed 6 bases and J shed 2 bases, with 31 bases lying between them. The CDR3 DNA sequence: TGTGCCAGTAGAGGGAGAGGGATGAACAGCGATCAGCCTGGAAACACCGGGGAGCTGTTTTTT. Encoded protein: CASRGRGMNSDQPGNTGELFF.

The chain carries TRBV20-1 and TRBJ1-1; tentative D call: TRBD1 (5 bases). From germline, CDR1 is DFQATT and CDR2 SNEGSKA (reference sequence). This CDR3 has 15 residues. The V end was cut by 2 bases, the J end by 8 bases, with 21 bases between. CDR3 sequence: CSARTFEGLTGEAFF. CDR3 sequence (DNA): TGCAGTGCTAGAACTTTTGAGGGGTTGACTGGGGAAGCTTTCTTT.

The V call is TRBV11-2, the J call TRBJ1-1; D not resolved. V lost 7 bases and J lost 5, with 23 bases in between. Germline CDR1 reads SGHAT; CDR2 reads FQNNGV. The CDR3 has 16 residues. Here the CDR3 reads CASTLEIHSLGTEAFF. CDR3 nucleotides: TGTGCCAGCACTCTGGAGATTCATAGTTTGGGGACTGAAGCTTTCTTT. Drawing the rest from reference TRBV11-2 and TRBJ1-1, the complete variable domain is EAGVAQSPRYKIIEKRQSVAFWCNPISGHATLYWYQQILGQGPKLLIQFQNNGVVDDSQLPKDRFSAERLKGVDSTLKIQPAKLEDSAVYLCASTLEIHSLGTEAFFGQGTRLTVV.

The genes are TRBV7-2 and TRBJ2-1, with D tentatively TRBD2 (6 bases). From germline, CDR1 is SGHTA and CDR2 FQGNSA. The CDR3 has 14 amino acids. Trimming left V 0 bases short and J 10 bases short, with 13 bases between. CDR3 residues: CASSLAGLLREQFF. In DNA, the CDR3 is TGTGCCAGCAGCTTAGCGGGACTTCTCCGAGAGCAGTTCTTC.

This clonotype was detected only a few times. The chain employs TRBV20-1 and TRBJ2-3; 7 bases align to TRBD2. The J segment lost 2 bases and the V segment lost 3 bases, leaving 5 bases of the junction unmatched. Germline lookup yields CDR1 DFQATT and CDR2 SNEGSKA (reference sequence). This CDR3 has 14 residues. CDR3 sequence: CSASLGLLTDTQYF. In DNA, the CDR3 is TGCAGTGCTAGTTTGGGACTACTCACAGATACGCAGTATTTT.

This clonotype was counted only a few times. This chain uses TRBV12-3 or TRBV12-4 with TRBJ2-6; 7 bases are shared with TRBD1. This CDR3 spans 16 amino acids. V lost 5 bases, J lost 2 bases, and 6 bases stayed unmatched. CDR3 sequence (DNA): TGTGCCAGCAGTATGTCCACAGGGGCTGGGGCCAACGTCCTGACTTTC. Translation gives CASSMSTGAGANVLTF.

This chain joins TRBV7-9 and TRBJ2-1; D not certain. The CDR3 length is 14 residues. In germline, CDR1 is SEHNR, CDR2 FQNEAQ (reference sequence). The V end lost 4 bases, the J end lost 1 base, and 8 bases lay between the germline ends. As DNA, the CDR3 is TGTGCCAGCAGCTCCGTTGGATCCTACAATGAGCAGTTCTTC. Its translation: CASSSVGSYNEQFF.

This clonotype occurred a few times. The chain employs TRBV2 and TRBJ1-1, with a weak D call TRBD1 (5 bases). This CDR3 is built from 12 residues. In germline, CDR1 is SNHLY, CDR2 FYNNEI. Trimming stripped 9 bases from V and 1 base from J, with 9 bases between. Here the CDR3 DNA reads TGTGCCAGTAATAGGGGGAACACTGAAGCTTTCTTT. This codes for CASNRGNTEAFF.

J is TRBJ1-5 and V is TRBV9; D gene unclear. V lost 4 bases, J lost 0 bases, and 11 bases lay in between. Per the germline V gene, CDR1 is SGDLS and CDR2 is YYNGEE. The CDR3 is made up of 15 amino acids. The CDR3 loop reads CASSPTPDSNQPQHF. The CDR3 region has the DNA TGTGCCAGCAGCCCCACGCCCGATAGCAATCAGCCCCAGCATTTT. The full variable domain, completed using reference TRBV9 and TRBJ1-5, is DSGVTQTPKHLITATGQRVTLRCSPRSGDLSVYWYQQSLDQGLQFLIQYYNGEERAKGNILERFSAQQFPDLHSELNLSSLELGDSALYFCASSPTPDSNQPQHFGDGTRLSIL.

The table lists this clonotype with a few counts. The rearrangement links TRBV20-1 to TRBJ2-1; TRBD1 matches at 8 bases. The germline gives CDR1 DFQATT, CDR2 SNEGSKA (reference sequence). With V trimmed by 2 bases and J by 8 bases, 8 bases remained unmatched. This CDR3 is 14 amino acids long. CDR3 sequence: CSARRTGPLDEQFF. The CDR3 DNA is TGCAGTGCTAGAAGGACAGGGCCATTGGATGAGCAGTTCTTC.